This T cell receptor beta chain was identified during a study of cytomegalovirus exposure and HLA in healthy donors. About the research overall: Unique TCRs numbering approximately 80 million, obtained from HLA-typed donors, made up an early data release.

Researchers ran the PCR with 60 Vbeta and 13 Jbeta primers. The method was immunoSEQ multiplex PCR; TCRdb's version includes in-frame clones alone and lacks a portion of them. In the table there are under 200,000 clones, roughly 80% of which are singletons. Findings and limits, study-wide: As a later analysis revealed, the rate of TCR association differed by HLA locus, with DRB1 most and HLA-C fewest.

The CDR3 has 15 residues. CDR1 SEHNR and CDR2 FQNEAQ come from the germline V gene (reference sequence). A remark on this clone: The antigen is undetermined. One end of the junction varies from germline; a read error may be responsible.

This TCR was recovered from a woman between 40 and 50 years old in good health and CMV-seropositive. V usage is TRBV7-9 and J usage is TRBJ1-5, with D perhaps TRBD1 (6 bases). The sample was PBMCs. CDR3 in amino acids: CASSFSPDRNQPQHF. In nucleotides, the CDR3 is TGTGCCAGCAGCTTTTCTCCTGACAGGAATCAACCCCAGCATTTT.